This entry is about one T cell receptor (beta chain). The table came from immunoSEQ multiplex PCR; TCRdb's copy has only in-frame clones and leaves some out. The table shows 240,000 or so clones, with around 90% occurring only once. This specimen comes from a study of blood T cell repertoires in COVID-19. The germline V gene encodes CDR1 MNHEY and CDR2 SVGAGI. CDR3 size: 13 residues. The V gene lost 6 bases and the J gene lost 7 bases, with 15 bases spanning the gap. This sequence originates from a woman in her seventies with active or convalescent COVID-19. The source material was peripheral blood. This chain links TRBV6-5 with TRBJ1-2; D may be TRBD1 (6 bases). The CDR3 nucleotides are TGTGCCAGCAGCCGCCGTGGGGGCACTGGCTACACCTTC. It translates to CASSRRGGTGYTF.